One and the same sample provided the 17 T cell receptor beta chains below, sequenced in a study of T cells in women clearing cervical HPV infection. Repertoires were generated with immunoSEQ multiplex PCR, while TCRdb's copy carries only in-frame clones and drops some. In total, the table holds 30,000 to 35,000 clones. The sample consisted of blood buffy coat. These receptors all come from a woman between 18 and 70 years old with a cervical HPV16 infection that either progressed to CIN3+ or cleared (not recorded which).

Comments on this clone: The read ends 3 residues before the CDR3 terminus; that terminus is restored from the germline J gene. This sequence joins TRBV19 and TRBJ2-4, with TRBD1 matching over 7 bases. The CDR3 consists of 15 residues. The germline gives CDR1 LNHDA, CDR2 SQIVND (reference sequence). CDR3 DNA, as far as it was read: TGTGCCAGTAGTATCGGACAGGCGGGCTTATATGGT. This sequence encodes CASSIGQAGLYG. The complete CDR3 reads CASSIGQAGLYGQYF.

In regard to this clone: The read ends 3 residues shy of where the CDR3 ends; the end is completed using the germline J gene. The gene calls are TRBV5-1 and TRBJ1-4; D perhaps matches TRBD1 (6 bases). V was trimmed by 0 bases and J by 3 bases, leaving 12 bases between them. This CDR3 is 16 amino acids long. The V gene's germline CDR1 is SGHRS and CDR2 YFSETQ. The part of the CDR3 DNA that was read is TGCGCCAGCAGCTTGGGCCAGGGGCTATCTAATGAAAAA. This gives the protein CASSLGQGLSNEK. The entire CDR3 sequence reads CASSLGQGLSNEKLFF.

Concerning this clone itself: The CDR3 extends 3 residues past the end of the read, so its final part is completed from the germline J gene. J is TRBJ2-7 and V is TRBV18; 7 nucleotides align to TRBD1. Germline V gene sequence: CDR1 KGHSH, CDR2 LQKENI. This CDR3 region has 14 residues. Trimming took 6 bases from V and 2 from J; bases not matched to a gene: 7. CDR3 DNA, as far as it was read: TGTGCCAGCTCCCCATCCGGGACAGCCTACGAG. This codes for CASSPSGTAYE. The complete CDR3 sequence is CASSPSGTAYEQYF. The whole variable domain, remainder taken from reference TRBV18 and TRBJ2-7, is NAGVMQNPRHLVRRRGQEARLRCSPMKGHSHVYWYRQLPEEGLKFMVYLQKENIIDESGMPKERFSAEFPKEGPSILRIQQVVRGDSAAYFCASSPSGTAYEQYFGPGTRLTVT.

Points on this clone: The read finishes 3 residues shy of the CDR3 end, and the germline J gene is used to complete it. This chain joins TRBV2 and TRBJ2-1; TRBD2 matches 9 bases. Germline V lookup: CDR1 SNHLY, CDR2 FYNNEI. This CDR3 has 16 residues. Trimming cost V 4 bases and J 7 bases; bases outside gene matches: 11. The CDR3: CASSGGGGAVTNEQFF. CDR3 DNA, as far as it was read: TGTGCCAGCAGTGGCGGCGGGGGGGCCGTCACTAATGAG.

Points on this clone: Read coverage stops 3 residues before the CDR3 terminus; the germline J gene supplies the remainder. V gene TRBV11-2 combines with J gene TRBJ1-4, with 7 bases aligning to TRBD1. V trimming: 5 bases; J trimming: 4 bases; junction bases outside the gene matches: 7. This CDR3 spans 15 amino acids. Germline V CDR1 and CDR2: SGHAT, FQNNGV. CDR3 residues: CASSGRDSVNEKLFF. The CDR3 bases that were read are TGTGCCAGCAGCGGCCGGGACAGTGTTAATGAAAAA.

Comments on this clone: Coverage ceases 3 residues before the CDR3 finishes, and the germline J gene fills in the end. The chain couples TRBV11-2 to TRBJ2-2, with 7 nucleotides matching TRBD1. The CDR3 sequence is 14 residues long. Germline V gene sequence: CDR1 SGHAT, CDR2 FQNNGV. CDR3 sequence reads: CASSTGVEGEKLFF. The part of the CDR3 DNA that was read is TGTGCCAGCAGTACAGGGGTAGAGGGTGAAAAG. The variable domain in full, with the rest retrieved from reference TRBV11-2 and TRBJ2-2, is EAGVAQSPRYKIIEKRQSVAFWCNPISGHATLYWYQQILGQGPKLLIQFQNNGVVDDSQLPKDRFSAERLKGVDSTLKIQPAKLEDSAVYLCASSTGVEGEKLFFGEGSRLTVL.

With regard to this clone: The sequenced fragment ends 3 residues before the CDR3 boundary, so the rest is inferred from the germline J gene. The chain carries TRBV18 and TRBJ1-3, with D perhaps TRBD1 (6 bases). This CDR3 has 16 residues. Trimming took off 6 bases at V and 3 bases at J, with 18 bases between the two ends. The germline V gene encodes CDR1 KGHSH and CDR2 LQKENI. The CDR3 protein is CASSQQGEAYGNTIYF. Partial CDR3 DNA: TGTGCCAGCTCGCAACAGGGAGAGGCTTATGGAAACACC.

As concerns this clone: With the read ending 3 residues before the CDR3 end, the germline J gene is used to fill in that end. The chain carries TRBV19 and TRBJ2-5, with D perhaps TRBD1 (7 bases). This CDR3 has 15 residues. Per germline, CDR1 LNHDA and CDR2 SQIVND (reference sequence). V shed 1 base and J shed 5 bases, with 14 bases lying between them. CDR3 bases read: TGTGCCAGTAGTATAGTTGGCAGGGGGAGGGAGACC. Translation gives CASSIVGRGRET. The full CDR3 sequence reads CASSIVGRGRETQYF.

On this clone itself: The read terminates 3 residues ahead of where the CDR3 ends, so the germline J gene completes it. This chain links TRBV7-9 with TRBJ1-2, with D possibly TRBD1 on 6 matching bases. The CDR3 is 14 residues long. In germline, CDR1 is SEHNR, CDR2 FQNEAQ (reference sequence). Between the trimmed V and J ends, which lost 5 bases and 4 bases, there was a span of 14 bases. This CDR3 is CASSPRTGIYGYTF. The CDR3 bases that were read are TGTGCCAGCAGCCCCCGTACAGGGATCTATGGC.

The CDR3 region is CAIGPRGTGANNQPQHF. CDR3 DNA (partial): TGTGCCATCGGGCCCCGTGGGACAGGGGCTAACAATCAGCCC. The chain joins TRBV10-3 to TRBJ1-5; TRBD1 matches 10 bases. The read gets to within 3 residues of the CDR3 end, and the germline J gene fills in the rest. The CDR3 is 17 amino acids. Germline-derived CDR1 and CDR2 are ENHRY and SYGVKD. Unmatched junction bases numbered 13, after V lost 8 bases and J lost 3 bases.

Notes on this clone: The read ends 3 residues before the CDR3 terminus; that terminus is restored from the germline J gene. The V gene is TRBV29-1, the J gene TRBJ1-3; D perhaps matches TRBD1 (5 bases). Germline V gene lookup returns CDR1 SQVTM and CDR2 ANQGSEA. The CDR3 loop spans 14 amino acids. The V and J ends lost 5 bases and 2 bases respectively, with 13 bases between them. The DNA read from the CDR3 is TGCAGCGTTTACGAGGGGTTGACTGGAAACACC. Translated: CSVYEGLTGNT. From start to end, the CDR3 is CSVYEGLTGNTIYF.

In the case of this clone: The read ends 3 residues shy of where the CDR3 ends; the end is completed using the germline J gene. The chain employs TRBV2 and TRBJ2-5; TRBD2 matches at 7 bases. J was trimmed by 6 bases and V by 1 base; bases with no gene match: 2. This CDR3 region has 13 residues. Germline loops: CDR1 SNHLY, CDR2 FYNNEI. The DNA read from the CDR3 is TGTGCCAGCAGTGAAGGACTAGCACAGACC. This codes for CASSEGLAQT. In full, the CDR3 reads CASSEGLAQTQYF.

As for this clone: At one end the junction does not follow the germline gene, possibly because of a read error. The read is 3 residues too short to cover the CDR3 end, so that end is filled in from the germline J gene. The chain couples TRBV4-2 to TRBJ2-5; TRBD1 matches at 8 bases. Germline V gene data show CDR1 as LGHNA and CDR2 as YNFKEQ. The CDR3 is 15 residues long. The CDR3 bases that were read are TGCGCCAGCAGCCAAGAGAACAGGGGGCAAGAGACC. It translates to CASSQENRGQET. The complete CDR3 reads CASSQENRGQETQYF.

With regard to this clone: The read stops 3 residues short of the end of the CDR3; the missing end is completed from the germline J gene. V usage is TRBV14 and J usage is TRBJ2-5; 12 bases match TRBD2. This CDR3 has 14 residues. Germline V gives CDR1 SGHDN, CDR2 FVKESK. V lost 7 bases and J lost 6; bases outside the gene matches: 6. Partial CDR3 DNA: TGTGCCAGCACCTCTAGCGGGGGGGCGAAGACC. As protein: CASTSSGGAKT. The CDR3, in full, reads CASTSSGGAKTQYF.

As to this clone: The read comes to an end 3 residues before the CDR3 does, leaving the germline J gene to fill in the end. V usage is TRBV6-2 or TRBV6-3 and J usage is TRBJ1-2; D possibly corresponds to TRBD1 (5 bases). Germline-derived CDR1 and CDR2 are MNHEY and SVGEGT. The CDR3 totals 13 residues. The sequenced part of the CDR3 DNA is TGTGCCAGCAGTTACATGGACACAGATACC. This encodes CASSYMDTDT. The full CDR3 protein is CASSYMDTDTYTF.

With regard to this clone: The read stops 3 residues short of the end of the CDR3; the missing end is completed from the germline J gene. This chain uses TRBV7-2 with TRBJ1-2, with 7 bases that match TRBD1. The CDR3 loop spans 14 amino acids. The V gene's germline CDR1 is SGHTA and CDR2 FQGNSA. Partial CDR3 DNA: TGTGCCAGCAGCCAAGGATACAGGGGTGAGGGC. Amino acids: CASSQGYRGEG. In full, the CDR3 reads CASSQGYRGEGYTF.

A remark on this clone: One end of the junction varies from germline; a read error may be responsible. The read finishes 3 residues shy of the CDR3 end, and the germline J gene is used to complete it. The V call is TRBV7-7, the J call TRBJ2-3, with D perhaps matching TRBD1 (5 bases). The length of the CDR3 is 15 residues. Germline loops: CDR1 SSHAT, CDR2 FNYEAQ (reference sequence). CDR3 DNA, as far as it was read: TGTGCTAGCAGCCAAGGACAACGGACCACAGATACG. It translates to CASSQGQRTTDT. The entire CDR3 protein reads CASSQGQRTTDTQYF.